This paragraph covers one TCR beta chain sequence. J was trimmed by 5 bases and V by 5 bases; bases with no gene match: 9. Germline-derived CDR1 and CDR2 are SGHRS and YFSETQ. This CDR3 has 15 amino acids. This entry comes from a study of regulatory T cells in long-lasting Graves disease. With iRepertoire HTBI primers and Arm-PCR of CDR3 regions, TCR beta libraries were built. TCRdb itself ran the multiplex PCR reads through MiXCR, one entry per CDR3 protein. Of fewer than 550,000 distinct CDR3 sequences listed, about 16% are singletons. The time point denotes: newly diagnosed GD, antithyroid drugs for less than 3 months. RNA extracted from PBMCs served as the sequencing template. These same records also appear under a second study, on T cells in Graves' hyperthyroidism and ophthalmopathy.

Sequencing used peripheral blood mononuclear cells (PBMCs), obtained at new diagnosis, from a patient treated with antithyroid drugs. The sequence was obtained from a woman between 40 and 65 years old with Graves disease. The rearrangement uses TRBV5-1 and TRBJ1-1; TRBD1 matches 10 bases. The CDR3 spells CASRSEDRGRTEAFF. The CDR3 region has the DNA TGCGCCAGCAGATCTGAGGACAGGGGGAGGACTGAAGCTTTCTTT.